This T cell receptor beta chain was profiled in a study of shared clonotypes between healthy human individuals. Sequenced by immunoSEQ multiplex PCR; TCRdb stores in-frame clones only, minus some. The sample has approximately 640,000 clones; around 72% are singletons. V gave up 6 bases and J gave up 0 bases, with 9 bases separating them. CDR3 length equals 14 residues. Germline V lookup: CDR1 KGHSH, CDR2 LQKENI. J is TRBJ1-5 and V is TRBV18; no firm D call. Sequences were obtained from memory CD4+ T cells sorted from blood. Subset denoted: CD45RA-negative fraction. The receptor comes from a woman aged 25-40 years in good health. The CDR3 DNA reads as TGTGCCAGCTCCTCCCTTCCTAGCAATCAGCCCCAGCATTTT. It yields the protein CASSSLPSNQPQHF.